The entry below gives a single TCR beta chain sequence along with its context. The antigen is undetermined. These data are taken from a study of tumor and adjacent non-tumor tissue in lung cancer. Background on the study: Approximately 4.2 million productive TCRbeta reads were obtained per sample on average. Study-level findings and limits: Patients with more diverse tumor TCRs had worse survival. Significantly higher TCR diversity was found in tumor than normal lung.

V was pared by 4 bases and J by 10 bases, with 15 bases of the junction left unmatched. This CDR3 is built from 15 residues. The V gene's germline CDR1 is LGHNA and CDR2 YSLEER. A modified ARM-PCR protocol with three rounds of nested PCR amplified TCRbeta. TCRdb redid the calling of the multiplex PCR reads with MiXCR, one entry per CDR3 protein. The sample yields 40,000 to 55,000 distinct CDR3 sequences, 74% seen once. The template was RNA from unsorted bulk tissue. Distant lung tissue was collected more than 3 cm away from the tumor edge. Newly diagnosed lung cancer patients had thoracic surgery in China, August–late 2014, without prior chemotherapy.

The clonotype comes from a woman aged 55-70 years with non-small cell lung cancer. V and J are TRBV4-3 and TRBJ2-7, with 8 bases matching TRBD1. Source material: distant non-tumor lung tissue. The CDR3 loop reads CASSPRGTGRYHQYF. CDR3 DNA: TGCGCCAGCAGCCCGAGGGGGACAGGACGGTACCACCAGTACTTC.